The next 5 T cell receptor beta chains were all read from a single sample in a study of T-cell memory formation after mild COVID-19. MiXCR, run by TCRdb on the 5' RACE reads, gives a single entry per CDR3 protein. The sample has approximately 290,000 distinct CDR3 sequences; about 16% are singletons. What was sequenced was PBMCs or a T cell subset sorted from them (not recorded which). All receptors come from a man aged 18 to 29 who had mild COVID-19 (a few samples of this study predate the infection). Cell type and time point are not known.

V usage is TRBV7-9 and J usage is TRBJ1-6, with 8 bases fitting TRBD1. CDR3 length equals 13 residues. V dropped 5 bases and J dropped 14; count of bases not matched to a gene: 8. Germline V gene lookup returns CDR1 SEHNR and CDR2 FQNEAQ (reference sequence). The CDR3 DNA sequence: TGTGCCAGCAGCCCCACAGGGGGGTTGGCCCTCCACTTT. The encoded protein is CASSPTGGLALHF.

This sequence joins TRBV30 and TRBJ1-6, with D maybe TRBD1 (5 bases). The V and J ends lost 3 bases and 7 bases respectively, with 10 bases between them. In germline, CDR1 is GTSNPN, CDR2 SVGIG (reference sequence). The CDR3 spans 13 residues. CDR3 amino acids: CAWSYRGNSPLHF. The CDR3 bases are TGTGCCTGGAGCTACCGGGGGAATTCACCCCTCCACTTT.

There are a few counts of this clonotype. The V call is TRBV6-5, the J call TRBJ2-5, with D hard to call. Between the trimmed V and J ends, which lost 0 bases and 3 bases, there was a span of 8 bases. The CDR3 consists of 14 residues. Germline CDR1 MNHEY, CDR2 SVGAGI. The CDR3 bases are TGTGCCAGCAGTTACTCGGCCAGAGAAGAGACCCAGTACTTC. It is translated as CASSYSAREETQYF.

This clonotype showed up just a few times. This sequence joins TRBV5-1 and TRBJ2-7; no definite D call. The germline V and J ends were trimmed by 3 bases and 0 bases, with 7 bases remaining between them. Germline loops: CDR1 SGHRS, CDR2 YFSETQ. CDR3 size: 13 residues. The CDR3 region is CASSSGSSYEQYV. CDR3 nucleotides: TGCGCCAGCAGCTCAGGCAGCTCCTACGAGCAGTACGTC.

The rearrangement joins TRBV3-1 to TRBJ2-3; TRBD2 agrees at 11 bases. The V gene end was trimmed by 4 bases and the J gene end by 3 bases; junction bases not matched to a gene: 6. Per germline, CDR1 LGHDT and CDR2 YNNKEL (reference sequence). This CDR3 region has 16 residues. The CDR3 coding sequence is TGTGCCAGCAGCCGAATAGCGGGGGGGCCGACAGATACGCAGTATTTT. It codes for CASSRIAGGPTDTQYF.